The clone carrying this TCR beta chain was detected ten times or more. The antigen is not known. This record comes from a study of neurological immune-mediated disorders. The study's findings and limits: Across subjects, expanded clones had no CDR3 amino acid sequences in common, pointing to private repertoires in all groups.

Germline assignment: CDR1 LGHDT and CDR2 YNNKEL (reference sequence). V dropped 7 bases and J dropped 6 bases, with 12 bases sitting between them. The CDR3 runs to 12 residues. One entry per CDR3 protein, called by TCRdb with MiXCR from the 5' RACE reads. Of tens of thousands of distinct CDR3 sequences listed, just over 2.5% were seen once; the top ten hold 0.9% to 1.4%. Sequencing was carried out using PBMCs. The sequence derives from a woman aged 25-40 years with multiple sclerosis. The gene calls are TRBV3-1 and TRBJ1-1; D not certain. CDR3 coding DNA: TGTGCCAGCAAGGGAGTTGGGGCTGAAGCTTTCTTT. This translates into CASKGVGAEAFF.